This T cell receptor beta chain was sequenced in a study of blood T cell repertoires in COVID-19. Sequenced by immunoSEQ multiplex PCR; TCRdb stores in-frame clones only, minus some. The sample shows roughly 200,000 clones, over 80% of them seen only once. The V gene end was trimmed by 2 bases and the J gene end by 7 bases; junction bases not matched to a gene: 6. The germline CDR1 and CDR2 sequences are GTSNPN and SVGIG (reference sequence). The CDR3 covers 13 residues. This sequence originates from a woman younger than 45 with COVID-19, enrolled during active disease. Sequencing used peripheral blood. The chain couples TRBV30 to TRBJ2-3; 7 bases map to TRBD2. CDR3 nucleotides: TGTGCCTGGAGTCCCATGGGAGGGAATACGCAGTATTTT. Its protein is CAWSPMGGNTQYF.